This entry lists 27 T cell receptor beta chains sequenced from one sample in a study of beta chain features in type 1 diabetes. Investigators reverse transcribed all isolated RNA, so they sequenced expressed TCRB transcripts. TCRdb keeps only in-frame clones here, not all; method: immunoSEQ multiplex PCR. The top ten hold approximately 0.02% of the sample, which has approximately 380,000 clones, around 16% seen once. Material for sequencing was naive CD4+ T cells from blood. These receptors were collected from a woman between 18 and 29 years old in good health.

This chain uses TRBV19 with TRBJ2-1, with a possible D match to TRBD2 (6 bases). CDR1 and CDR2 from the germline V gene are LNHDA and SQIVND (reference sequence). With 9 bases removed from V and 0 bases from J, the gap between germline ends came to 9 bases. This CDR3 comprises 13 residues. The CDR3 DNA reads as TGTGCCAGCAGCGGGTACTCCTACAATGAGCAGTTCTTC. This sequence encodes CASSGYSYNEQFF.

This clone showed up just a few times. This rearrangement joins TRBV30 to TRBJ2-7; TRBD1 matches 8 bases. Germline CDR1 GTSNPN, CDR2 SVGIG (reference sequence). The CDR3 totals 11 residues. V trimming: 2 bases; J trimming: 8 bases; junction bases outside the gene matches: 2. CDR3 region: CAWSQGAQQYF. DNA of the CDR3: TGTGCCTGGAGTCAGGGGGCACAGCAGTACTTC.

The chain joins TRBV29-1 to TRBJ1-3; TRBD1 might be the D (6 bases). V dropped 4 bases and J dropped 4 bases, with 14 bases sitting between them. The CDR3 totals 14 residues. Germline-derived CDR1 and CDR2 are SQVTM and ANQGSEA. Written as DNA, the CDR3 is TGCAGCGTTGCCCCGTGGGGGCAAGGAAACACCATATATTTT. Its translation is CSVAPWGQGNTIYF.

This clone was seen a handful of times. The chain links TRBV7-6 to TRBJ2-5, with 7 bases matching TRBD1. The CDR3 length is 14 residues. In germline, CDR1 is SGHVS, CDR2 FNYEAQ. The V segment lost 5 bases and the J segment 4 bases; nucleotides outside the gene matches: 7. CDR3 residues: CASSMTGLVETQYF. The CDR3, as DNA: TGTGCCAGCAGCATGACAGGGCTCGTAGAGACCCAGTACTTC.

V usage is TRBV19 and J usage is TRBJ1-1; 7 bases line up with TRBD1. The CDR3 has 14 residues. Germline CDR1 is LNHDA and CDR2 is SQIVND (reference sequence). J gave up 4 bases and V 7 bases, and 9 bases lay outside the gene matches. The CDR3 DNA sequence: TGTGCCAGTATCCCGACAGGGAGGAGCACTGAAGCTTTCTTT. It translates to CASIPTGRSTEAFF.

A few counts support this clone. This chain links TRBV29-1 with TRBJ2-3, with a possible D match to TRBD2 (6 bases). The CDR3 length is 13 residues. V lost 7 bases and J 4 bases, leaving 15 bases between the germline ends. Per germline, CDR1 SQVTM and CDR2 ANQGSEA. The CDR3 is CSGRLDLADTQYF. The CDR3 nucleotides read TGCAGCGGTAGACTAGACCTCGCAGATACGCAGTATTTT.

The chain is built from TRBV10-3 and TRBJ2-5; 9 bases align to TRBD1. Germline CDR1 reads ENHRY; CDR2 reads SYGVKD. The CDR3 has 14 residues. The V and J ends lost 4 bases and 3 bases, in that order; junction bases with no gene match: 3. The CDR3 bases are TGTGCCATCAGTGTCGGGACAGGGAAAGAGACCCAGTACTTC. Protein sequence: CAISVGTGKETQYF.

The V and J genes are TRBV7-6 and TRBJ2-7, with D possibly being TRBD1 (6 bases). The V gene's germline CDR1 is SGHVS and CDR2 FNYEAQ. There are 17 residues in the CDR3. V lost 2 bases, J lost 3 bases, and 20 bases lay in between. The CDR3 here is CASSLFPSTGNVYEQYF. The CDR3 DNA is TGTGCCAGCAGCTTATTTCCCTCAACAGGGAACGTCTACGAGCAGTACTTC.

This clone was recorded a few times. This chain joins TRBV30 and TRBJ2-7; D is unclear. Trimming took 0 bases from V and 1 from J, leaving 10 bases between them. CDR3 size: 14 residues. Germline V gene data show CDR1 as GTSNPN and CDR2 as SVGIG (reference sequence). CDR3 region: CAWSVGGPSYEQYF. CDR3 DNA sequence: TGTGCCTGGAGTGTCGGCGGTCCTTCCTACGAGCAGTACTTC.

The table lists this clone with a few counts. The gene calls are TRBV18 and TRBJ2-1, with 9 bases aligning to TRBD1. The CDR3 consists of 16 residues. With V trimmed by 4 bases and J by 12 bases, 16 bases remained unmatched. CDR1 is KGHSH and CDR2 is LQKENI in the germline V gene. CDR3 sequence reads: CASSRQATGGEGAQFF. CDR3 nucleotides: TGTGCCAGCTCACGACAGGCTACAGGGGGCGAAGGGGCGCAGTTCTTC.

This CDR3 reads CASSGQGIGETQYF. DNA for the CDR3: TGTGCCAGCAGTGGACAGGGGATTGGGGAGACCCAGTACTTC. The rearrangement links TRBV2 to TRBJ2-5; 8 bases match TRBD1. With V trimmed by 4 bases and J by 5 bases, 6 bases remained unmatched. CDR3 length: 14 residues. Germline CDR1 and CDR2: SNHLY and FYNNEI. Looking up the rest from reference TRBV2 and TRBJ2-5 gives the full variable domain: EPEVTQTPSHQVTQMGQEVILRCVPISNHLYFYWYRQILGQKVEFLVSFYNNEISEKSEIFDDQFSVERPDGSNFTLKIRSTKLEDSAMYFCASSGQGIGETQYFGPGTRLLVL.

CDR3 nucleotide sequence: TGTGCCAGCAGCTTAGTCTCCTTTTATCGGGTCGGGGAGCTGTTTTTT. It is translated as CASSLVSFYRVGELFF. This chain links TRBV7-2 with TRBJ2-2; D gene ambiguous. Trimming left V 1 base short and J 7 bases short, with 16 bases between. Germline V gene sequence: CDR1 SGHTA, CDR2 FQGNSA. CDR3 length: 16 amino acids.

Of note for this clone: Other nucleotide sequences in the sample specify the same CDR3. The chain couples TRBV30 to TRBJ2-7; D not certain. Germline CDR1 and CDR2: GTSNPN and SVGIG (reference sequence). CDR3 size: 12 residues. V was cut by 0 bases and J by 4 bases, with 7 bases left in between. CDR3 sequence (DNA): TGTGCCTGGAGTGTACTGAGGTACGAGCAGTACTTC. It yields the protein CAWSVLRYEQYF.

The chain combines TRBV7-9 with TRBJ2-7; D is uncertain. The CDR3 contains 15 residues. V dropped 2 bases and J dropped 2 bases, with 13 bases sitting between them. CDR1 and CDR2 (germline): SEHNR, FQNEAQ (reference sequence). The chain's CDR3 is CASSLYDGLAYEQYF. The CDR3 DNA is TGTGCCAGCAGCTTATACGACGGCCTAGCCTACGAGCAGTACTTC.

This clone was seen a few times. The chain joins TRBV9 to TRBJ2-1, with TRBD2 matching 10 bases. With 3 bases clipped from V and 5 bases from J, the junction kept 11 bases outside the gene matches. Germline assignment: CDR1 SGDLS and CDR2 YYNGEE. There are 17 residues in the CDR3. Here the CDR3 reads CASSAREREGYHNEQFF. For the CDR3, the DNA is TGTGCCAGCAGCGCGAGAGAGCGGGAGGGCTACCACAATGAGCAGTTCTTC. The entire variable domain, with the rest obtained from reference TRBV9 and TRBJ2-1, is as follows: DSGVTQTPKHLITATGQRVTLRCSPRSGDLSVYWYQQSLDQGLQFLIQYYNGEERAKGNILERFSAQQFPDLHSELNLSSLELGDSALYFCASSAREREGYHNEQFFGPGTRLTVL.

A few counts support this clone. The CDR3 reads CASSNPRGGTETQYF. In DNA, the CDR3 is TGTGCCAGCAGTAACCCCAGGGGAGGGACGGAGACCCAGTACTTC. The rearrangement uses TRBV6-6 and TRBJ2-5; possible D gene TRBD2, 7 bases. The germline V gene has CDR1 MNHNY and CDR2 SVGAGI (reference sequence). The V end lost 5 bases, the J end lost 5 bases, and 18 bases lay between the germline ends. The CDR3 covers 15 residues.

The V call is TRBV5-6, the J call TRBJ2-1; 7 bases agree with TRBD2. Germline CDR1 and CDR2: SGHDT and YYEEEE. The CDR3 contains 15 residues. V gave up 3 bases and J gave up 8 bases; unmatched junction bases: 11. CDR3 sequence (DNA): TGTGCCAGCAGCTACAGACTAGCAGTGATTGATGAGCAGTTCTTC. Protein sequence: CASSYRLAVIDEQFF.

The sample holds a few counts of this clone. This same CDR3 is encoded by further DNA sequences in the sample. The chain recombines TRBV30 with TRBJ1-3; D gene uncertain. The CDR3 loop spans 11 amino acids. The ends were cut back, 2 bases at V and 3 bases at J, with 2 bases in the middle. Germline CDR1 GTSNPN, CDR2 SVGIG (reference sequence). The CDR3 spells CAWSLGNTIYF. CDR3 DNA: TGTGCCTGGAGTCTTGGAAACACCATATATTTT.

This sequence joins TRBV4-2 and TRBJ1-5; D might be TRBD1 (5 bases). The CDR3 runs to 16 residues. Trimming removed 4 bases from V and 5 bases from J, with 18 bases in between. Germline-derived CDR1 and CDR2 are LGHNA and YNFKEQ. The CDR3 spells CASSLTSDTVDQPQHF. As DNA, the CDR3 is TGTGCCAGCAGCCTCACCTCGGACACCGTTGATCAGCCCCAGCATTTT.

The V call is TRBV29-1, the J call TRBJ1-1; possibly TRBD1 for D (6 bases). The germline CDR1 and CDR2 sequences are SQVTM and ANQGSEA. The CDR3 is 12 residues long. Trimming stripped 7 bases from V and 1 base from J, with 10 bases between. The CDR3 sequence is CSGGQSNTEAFF. CDR3 coding DNA: TGCAGCGGAGGACAGTCGAACACTGAAGCTTTCTTT.

This chain connects TRBV7-9 to TRBJ2-1; D not certain. V shed 4 bases and J shed 12 bases, with 13 bases lying between them. Germline V gene lookup returns CDR1 SEHNR and CDR2 FQNEAQ (reference sequence). The CDR3 covers 12 residues. CDR3 sequence: CASSSRLSVQFF. The CDR3 bases are TGTGCCAGCAGCTCTAGGTTAAGCGTGCAGTTCTTC. Full variable domain (remainder filled in from reference TRBV7-9 and TRBJ2-1): DTGVSQNPRHKITKRGQNVTFRCDPISEHNRLYWYRQTLGQGPEFLTYFQNEAQLEKSRLLSDRFSAERPKGSFSTLEIQRTEQGDSAMYLCASSSRLSVQFFGPGTRLTVL.

The chain joins TRBV6-5 to TRBJ2-1; TRBD2 might be the D (6 bases). Trimming shortened V by 0 bases and J by 6 bases, and 9 bases separated the two germline ends. The CDR3 is 14 residues long. From germline, CDR1 is MNHEY and CDR2 SVGAGI. The CDR3 spells CASSYSRLVNEQFF. The DNA for the CDR3 is TGTGCCAGCAGTTACTCGAGACTAGTCAATGAGCAGTTCTTC.

The gene calls are TRBV2 and TRBJ2-3, with TRBD2 matching over 7 bases. The CDR3 length is 13 residues. Germline values: CDR1 SNHLY, CDR2 FYNNEI. The J segment lost 0 bases and the V segment lost 11 bases, leaving 5 bases of the junction unmatched. CDR3 bases: TGTGCCGCCAAGCGGGAAAGCACAGATACGCAGTATTTT. This codes for CAAKRESTDTQYF.

This clone has a handful of counts. The V and J genes are TRBV6-6 and TRBJ2-3; 8 bases fit TRBD1. Trimming took 2 bases from V and 6 from J; bases not matched to a gene: 7. The CDR3 is made up of 15 amino acids. Germline V gene lookup returns CDR1 MNHNY and CDR2 SVGAGI (reference sequence). CDR3 amino acids: CASSYPDRVGDTQYF. In DNA form, the CDR3 reads TGTGCCAGCAGTTACCCGGACAGGGTCGGGGATACGCAGTATTTT.

V usage is TRBV7-9 and J usage is TRBJ2-7, with TRBD2 matching over 9 bases. This CDR3 contains 15 residues. Per the germline V gene, CDR1 is SEHNR and CDR2 is FQNEAQ (reference sequence). The V segment lost 5 bases and the J segment 7 bases; nucleotides outside the gene matches: 12. Here the CDR3 reads CASSPEGLALVEQYF. The CDR3 DNA is TGTGCCAGCAGCCCTGAGGGACTAGCCCTAGTAGAGCAGTACTTC.

This clone has just a few counts. V gene TRBV10-3 combines with J gene TRBJ1-1; 9 bases match TRBD1. The CDR3 is 16 residues long. Germline CDR1 reads ENHRY; CDR2 reads SYGVKD. The V gene end was trimmed by 4 bases and the J gene end by 4 bases; junction bases not matched to a gene: 10. Here the CDR3 reads CAISGNLGQGVTEAFF. The CDR3 DNA reads as TGTGCCATCAGTGGGAATTTGGGACAGGGAGTCACTGAAGCTTTCTTT.

This clone was counted between two and nine times. The chain combines TRBV30 with TRBJ2-2, with 11 bases lining up with TRBD1. V trimming: 3 bases; J trimming: 7 bases; junction bases outside the gene matches: 4. Germline V gene data show CDR1 as GTSNPN and CDR2 as SVGIG (reference sequence). The CDR3 extends over 14 amino acids. The CDR3 nucleotides are TGTGCCTGGAGCCGGACAGGGGGCTACGGGGAGCTGTTTTTT. Amino acids: CAWSRTGGYGELFF.